This T cell receptor beta chain derives from a study of CD8+CD57+ T cells in acquired aplastic anemia. Findings of the study overall: Between patients and controls, around 31 CD8+ CDR3 sequences were found in common.

The CDR3 has 13 residues. Between the trimmed V and J ends, which lost 6 bases and 3 bases, there was a span of 11 bases. Germline assignment: CDR1 MNHEY and CDR2 SVGAGI. Whoever was chosen for sequencing had shown CD8+CD57+ cell expansion by flow cytometry. Turning to this clonotype: What it binds is unknown.

Genomic DNA was employed as the template in profiling TCR beta VDJ and CDR3. MiXCR was run by TCRdb on the reads, yielding one entry per CDR3 protein. The sample consists of 300,000 or so distinct CDR3 sequences, around three fifths of them appearing once. The sample consisted of sorted CD4+, CD8+, or CD8+CD57+ T cells (not recorded which) from PBMCs. The TCR comes from a human donor with aplastic anemia. The chain couples TRBV6-5 to TRBJ2-5, with D maybe TRBD1 (6 bases). Written as DNA, the CDR3 is TGTGCCAGCAGAAACAGGGAAAAAGAGACCCAGTACTTC. Protein sequence: CASRNREKETQYF.